A single sample gave rise to the 24 T cell receptor beta chains below, sequenced in a study of blood T cell repertoires in COVID-19. Libraries were prepared by immunoSEQ multiplex PCR; TCRdb keeps only in-frame clonotypes and omits some of them. The sample yields under 55,000 clones, around four fifths seen once. Sequenced input: peripheral blood. All receptors come from a man in his forties or fifties with acute or convalescent COVID-19.

The V call is TRBV5-1, the J call TRBJ1-5, with D hard to call. The CDR3 runs 15 residues. Per germline, CDR1 SGHRS and CDR2 YFSETQ. The V end lost 0 bases, the J end lost 1 base, and 8 bases lay between the germline ends. CDR3 amino acids: CASSLVPGSNQPQHF. In DNA, the CDR3 is TGCGCCAGCAGCTTGGTCCCGGGAAGCAATCAGCCCCAGCATTTT.

CDR3 sequence (DNA): TGTGCCAGCAGTTACGGACAGTGGAATTTAGATGAAGGCTACACCTTC. Residues: CASSYGQWNLDEGYTF. The chain recombines TRBV6-6 with TRBJ1-2; D possibly corresponds to TRBD1 (6 bases). The CDR3 covers 16 residues. V gave up 2 bases and J gave up 8 bases, with 21 bases separating them. Germline CDR1 is MNHNY and CDR2 is SVGAGI (reference sequence).

This chain joins TRBV4-1 and TRBJ2-7; tentatively, D is TRBD1 (5 bases). Germline loops: CDR1 MGHRA, CDR2 YSYEKL. V was shortened by 3 bases and J by 4 bases, with 13 bases between the two germline ends. This CDR3 region has 14 residues. The CDR3 sequence: CASSQDILGYEQYF. CDR3 coding DNA: TGCGCCAGCAGCCAGGACATCCTGGGGTACGAGCAGTACTTC.

V is TRBV7-9 and J is TRBJ2-7, with a weak D call TRBD1 (5 bases). This CDR3 is built from 12 residues. The V and J ends lost 7 bases and 0 bases respectively, with 7 bases between them. Germline V gives CDR1 SEHNR, CDR2 FQNEAQ (reference sequence). CDR3 amino acids: CASKGASYEQYF. CDR3 nucleotides: TGTGCCAGCAAAGGGGCCTCCTACGAGCAGTACTTC.

J is TRBJ2-5 and V is TRBV19; 13 bases fit TRBD2. The CDR3 totals 16 residues. CDR1 is LNHDA and CDR2 is SQIVND in the germline V gene (reference sequence). J lost 5 bases, V lost 5 bases, and 8 bases had no gene match. CDR3 DNA sequence: TGTGCCAGTAGTGCCGGACTAGCGGGAGACGGGGAGACCCAGTACTTC. It is translated as CASSAGLAGDGETQYF.

This clone was detected once. The chain links TRBV6-5 to TRBJ2-5; the match to TRBD2 covers 8 bases. The length of the CDR3 is 14 residues. Trimming cost V 6 bases and J 1 base; bases outside gene matches: 4. CDR1 is MNHEY and CDR2 is SVGAGI in the germline V gene. This CDR3 reads CASSHTSGQETQYF. The CDR3 nucleotides are TGTGCCAGCAGCCATACTAGCGGCCAAGAGACCCAGTACTTC.

This rearrangement joins TRBV19 to TRBJ2-3; D unclear. From germline, CDR1 is LNHDA and CDR2 SQIVND (reference sequence). Trimming took off 1 base at V and 5 bases at J, with 10 bases between the two ends. The CDR3 has 14 amino acids. The CDR3 is CASSIGGVKDTQYF. CDR3 nucleotides: TGTGCCAGTAGTATAGGAGGTGTCAAAGATACGCAGTATTTT. The full variable domain, with the rest looked up from reference TRBV19 and TRBJ2-3, is DGGITQSPKYLFRKEGQNVTLSCEQNLNHDAMYWYRQDPGQGLRLIYYSQIVNDFQKGDIAEGYSVSREKKESFPLTVTSAQKNPTAFYLCASSIGGVKDTQYFGPGTRLTVL.

The chain uses TRBV15 and TRBJ1-1; D unclear. Deletions cut 5 bases from V and 0 bases from J, with 7 bases between. Per germline, CDR1 LNHNV and CDR2 YYDKDF (reference sequence). The CDR3 consists of 13 residues. The CDR3 sequence is CATSRGMNTEAFF. The CDR3 region has the DNA TGTGCCACCAGCCGGGGAATGAACACTGAAGCTTTCTTT.

V is TRBV6-5 and J is TRBJ1-1; TRBD1 might be the D (6 bases). V was shortened by 2 bases and J by 6 bases, with 7 bases between the two germline ends. This CDR3 comprises 12 residues. Germline V gene sequence: CDR1 MNHEY, CDR2 SVGAGI. The CDR3 nucleotides read TGTGCCAGCAGTTACAACAGGGCTGAAGCTTTCTTT. As protein: CASSYNRAEAFF.

The rearrangement uses TRBV10-1 and TRBJ2-4; unclear D gene. Germline V gene data show CDR1 as WNHNN and CDR2 as SYGVQD (reference sequence). Between the trimmed V and J ends, which lost 5 bases and 1 base, there was a span of 9 bases. This CDR3 spans 14 amino acids. This chain's CDR3 is CASSPNGAKNIQYF. The CDR3 DNA is TGCGCCAGCAGTCCAAACGGGGCCAAAAACATTCAGTACTTC.

The chain employs TRBV28 and TRBJ1-1; D gene uncertain. The V gene's germline CDR1 is MDHEN and CDR2 SYDVKM. The length of the CDR3 is 13 residues. V lost 7 bases and J 1 base, leaving 10 bases between the germline ends. The CDR3 DNA is TGTGCCAGCACCCCATCAGAGAACACTGAAGCTTTCTTT. Its translation is CASTPSENTEAFF.

This rearrangement joins TRBV7-9 to TRBJ1-1, with TRBD1 matching over 8 bases. The CDR3 contains 14 residues. Germline-derived CDR1 and CDR2 are SEHNR and FQNEAQ (reference sequence). V shed 8 bases, J shed 2 bases, and the junction held 7 bases outside the gene matches. Here the CDR3 reads CASPGGALNTEAFF. The CDR3 nucleotides read TGTGCCAGCCCAGGGGGCGCGCTAAACACTGAAGCTTTCTTT. Together with reference TRBV7-9 and TRBJ1-1, the CDR3 gives the full variable domain: DTGVSQNPRHKITKRGQNVTFRCDPISEHNRLYWYRQTLGQGPEFLTYFQNEAQLEKSRLLSDRFSAERPKGSFSTLEIQRTEQGDSAMYLCASPGGALNTEAFFGQGTRLTVV.

This clone was seen only once. The genes are TRBV19 and TRBJ1-5; D might be TRBD1 (5 bases). The CDR3 covers 15 residues. Per the germline V gene, CDR1 is LNHDA and CDR2 is SQIVND (reference sequence). Trimming shortened V by 1 base and J by 4 bases, and 11 bases separated the two germline ends. CDR3 in amino acids: CASSIVSTVNQPQHF. The CDR3 DNA is TGTGCCAGTAGTATAGTCTCGACAGTGAATCAGCCCCAGCATTTT.

The rearrangement joins TRBV19 to TRBJ1-6, with 10 nucleotides matching TRBD1. Germline CDR1 reads LNHDA; CDR2 reads SQIVND (reference sequence). This CDR3 has 16 residues. Losses at the gene ends were 3 bases for V and 7 bases for J; bases not matched to a gene: 6. For the CDR3, the DNA is TGTGCCAGTAGTATTCCCGGGACAGGGGTAAATTCACCCCTCCACTTT. It translates to CASSIPGTGVNSPLHF.

This clone has a handful of counts. The chain joins TRBV5-1 to TRBJ1-3; no definite D call. Germline V gene lookup returns CDR1 SGHRS and CDR2 YFSETQ. This CDR3 spans 15 amino acids. Trimming removed 4 bases at V and 0 bases at J, with 11 bases between. CDR3 nucleotides: TGCGCCAGCAGCCCCAATCCTAGCTCTGGAAACACCATATATTTT. Translating it yields CASSPNPSSGNTIYF.

This chain joins TRBV14 and TRBJ2-2; 7 bases are a match to TRBD1. This CDR3 has 14 amino acids. Trimming cost V 1 base and J 7 bases; bases outside gene matches: 3. CDR1 and CDR2 (germline): SGHDN, FVKESK. The DNA for the CDR3 is TGTGCCAGCAGCCAAGCCAGGGGGATCGGGGAGCTGTTTTTT. This gives the protein CASSQARGIGELFF.

The chain joins TRBV10-1 to TRBJ2-5, with a possible D match to TRBD2 (5 bases). The CDR3 sequence is 13 residues long. V was clipped by 4 bases and J by 2 bases, with 8 bases between them. Germline values: CDR1 WNHNN, CDR2 SYGVQD (reference sequence). The CDR3 reads CASSGGDQETQYF. The CDR3 coding sequence is TGCGCCAGCAGTGGGGGAGATCAAGAGACCCAGTACTTC.

This clone was picked up one time. Here the CDR3 reads CASRPGLAGYNEQFF. CDR3 nucleotides: TGTGCCAGTAGACCCGGACTAGCGGGGTACAATGAGCAGTTCTTC. The chain has TRBV19 and TRBJ2-1, with 12 bases matching TRBD2. J was trimmed by 4 bases and V by 6 bases; bases with no gene match: 4. CDR3 length: 15 residues. The germline gives CDR1 LNHDA, CDR2 SQIVND (reference sequence).

The chain is built from TRBV19 and TRBJ2-7; the match to TRBD1 covers 10 bases. The V gene end was trimmed by 3 bases and the J gene end by 2 bases; junction bases not matched to a gene: 7. In germline, CDR1 is LNHDA, CDR2 SQIVND (reference sequence). CDR3 length equals 16 residues. The chain's CDR3 is CASSIVETGGPYEQYF. The CDR3 nucleotides are TGTGCCAGTAGTATCGTCGAGACAGGGGGCCCCTACGAGCAGTACTTC. Supplemented by reference TRBV19 and TRBJ2-7, the full variable domain reads DGGITQSPKYLFRKEGQNVTLSCEQNLNHDAMYWYRQDPGQGLRLIYYSQIVNDFQKGDIAEGYSVSREKKESFPLTVTSAQKNPTAFYLCASSIVETGGPYEQYFGPGTRLTVT.

The CDR3, as DNA: TGTGCCAGCACCATTGGGGGGTCTGGGGCCAACGTCCTGACTTTC. Translated: CASTIGGSGANVLTF. The chain has TRBV28 and TRBJ2-6, with TRBD2 as a possible D gene (6 bases). Germline V gene lookup returns CDR1 MDHEN and CDR2 SYDVKM. V lost 7 bases to trimming and J lost 1 base, with 11 bases between them. This CDR3 is 15 amino acids long.

The V and J genes are TRBV4-1 and TRBJ2-7, with a possible D match to TRBD1 (6 bases). Germline values: CDR1 MGHRA, CDR2 YSYEKL. The V end lost 1 base, the J end lost 3 bases, and 13 bases lay between the germline ends. The CDR3 contains 15 residues. This CDR3 reads CASSQVSGALYEQYF. Written as DNA, the CDR3 is TGCGCCAGCAGCCAAGTGTCAGGGGCTCTCTACGAGCAGTACTTC.

This clone was seen just once. This chain uses TRBV6-5 with TRBJ1-1, with unresolved D. The CDR3 runs to 13 residues. The germline gives CDR1 MNHEY, CDR2 SVGAGI. Trimming shortened V by 5 bases and J by 5 bases, and 12 bases separated the two germline ends. In DNA, the CDR3 is TGTGCCAGCAGTCCTCCGGGAGCGACTGAAGCTTTCTTT. This gives the protein CASSPPGATEAFF.

The J gene is TRBJ2-2, the V gene TRBV28; 11 nucleotides align to TRBD1. The germline V gene encodes CDR1 MDHEN and CDR2 SYDVKM. The V segment lost 5 bases and the J segment 7 bases; nucleotides outside the gene matches: 6. The CDR3 has 15 residues. This chain's CDR3 is CASSDGQGANGELFF. DNA of the CDR3: TGTGCCAGCAGTGACGGACAGGGGGCTAACGGGGAGCTGTTTTTT.

The J gene is TRBJ2-7, the V gene TRBV11-2; D not certain. V was cut by 6 bases and J by 2 bases, with 8 bases left in between. The CDR3 runs 12 residues. Germline CDR1 reads SGHAT; CDR2 reads FQNNGV. Here the CDR3 reads CASRKTTYEQYF. In DNA, the CDR3 is TGTGCCAGCAGGAAGACAACCTACGAGCAGTACTTC.